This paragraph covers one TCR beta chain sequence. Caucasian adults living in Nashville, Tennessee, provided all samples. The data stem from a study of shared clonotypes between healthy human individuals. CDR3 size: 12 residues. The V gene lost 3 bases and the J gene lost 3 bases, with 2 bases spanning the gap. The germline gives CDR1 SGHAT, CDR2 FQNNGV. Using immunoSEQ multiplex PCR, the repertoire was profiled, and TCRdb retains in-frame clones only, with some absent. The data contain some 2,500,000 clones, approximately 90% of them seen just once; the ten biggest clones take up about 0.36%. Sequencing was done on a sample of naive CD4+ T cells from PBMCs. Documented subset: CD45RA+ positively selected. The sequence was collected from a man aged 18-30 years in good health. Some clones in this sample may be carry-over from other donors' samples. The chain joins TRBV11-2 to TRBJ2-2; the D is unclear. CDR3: CASSFDTGELFF. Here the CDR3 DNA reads TGTGCCAGCAGCTTTGACACCGGGGAGCTGTTTTTT.